This entry lists 5 T cell receptor beta chains sequenced from one sample in a study of T cells in Graves' hyperthyroidism and ophthalmopathy. It was RNA transcripts that yielded the amplified TCR beta CDR3 regions. The HTBI primer set served for first-round RT-PCR of the TCR CDR3. TCRdb processed the multiplex PCR reads anew with MiXCR; each CDR3 protein has one entry. The data show around 600,000 distinct CDR3 sequences, approximately 15% seen once. The sample consisted of blood. All receptors come from a woman between 18 and 29 years old with Graves' ophthalmopathy.

This clonotype was recorded at least ten times. The chain uses TRBV5-1 and TRBJ2-3; D is possibly TRBD1 (6 bases). V was shortened by 2 bases and J by 0 bases, with 10 bases between the two germline ends. The germline gives CDR1 SGHRS, CDR2 YFSETQ. This CDR3 has 15 residues. Here the CDR3 reads CASSLRDTSTDTQYF. The CDR3 nucleotides read TGCGCCAGCAGCTTACGGGACACCAGCACAGATACGCAGTATTTT.

The CDR3 spells CASSFRDGGTDTQYF. The CDR3 nucleotides are TGTGCCAGCAGCTTCAGGGACGGAGGCACAGATACGCAGTATTTT. The chain has TRBV11-2 and TRBJ2-3; D is tentatively TRBD1 or TRBD2 (5 bases each). Germline loops: CDR1 SGHAT, CDR2 FQNNGV. CDR3 length: 15 amino acids. V was trimmed by 3 bases and J by 1 base, leaving 11 bases between them.

This clonotype was detected many times. This CDR3 is CASSSGRFLEKLFF. DNA for the CDR3: TGTGCCAGCAGCTCGGGACGGTTCCTTGAAAAACTGTTTTTT. This chain connects TRBV7-9 to TRBJ1-4; D might be TRBD1 (5 bases). Trimming took 4 bases from V and 7 from J, leaving 13 bases between them. Germline CDR1 is SEHNR and CDR2 is FQNEAQ (reference sequence). The CDR3 is 14 amino acids.

This clonotype was seen more than once but under ten times. The chain is built from TRBV4-1 and TRBJ2-2, with D possibly called TRBD1 or TRBD2 (5 bases each). Germline CDR1 and CDR2: MGHRA and YSYEKL. This CDR3 has 14 residues. Between the trimmed V and J ends, which lost 1 base and 7 bases, there was a span of 10 bases. The CDR3 DNA follows: TGCGCCAGCAGCCAAGGGGGCGCGGGCGGGGAGCTGTTTTTT. This sequence encodes CASSQGGAGGELFF.

A few counts support this clonotype. V and J are TRBV20-1 and TRBJ1-1, with D perhaps matching TRBD1 (5 bases). Germline V lookup: CDR1 DFQATT, CDR2 SNEGSKA (reference sequence). Deletions cut 6 bases from V and 5 bases from J, with 19 bases between. CDR3 length: 14 residues. The CDR3 DNA follows: TGCAGTGCCTCTAAGGACCCCGGGGGGACTGAAGCTTTCTTT. Translated, it gives CSASKDPGGTEAFF.